This TCR beta chain was documented in a study of blood T cell repertoires in COVID-19. Across the study: Italy, Spain and the United States were the sources of the convalescent and acute COVID-19 samples. The cDNA or gDNA used as material had been derived from T cells, B-cell-depleted T cells, or PBMCs.

J lost 7 bases, V lost 4 bases, and 8 bases had no gene match. The CDR3 is 14 amino acids. Germline V lookup: CDR1 SGHRS, CDR2 YFSETQ. In the original analysis: Cell counts per sample came from amplifying reference gene primers. The data were produced by immunoSEQ multiplex PCR, yet TCRdb's version contains in-frame clones alone and is incomplete. V and J calls and clone size are copied from that table; D and trimming were computed from the DNA. This table has approximately 230,000 clones, less than 85% appearing once. The sequence derives from an elderly woman with active or convalescent COVID-19. The sequenced sample consisted of peripheral blood. The chain combines TRBV5-1 with TRBJ1-5, with 7 bases lining up with TRBD1. The CDR3 spells CASSPTDREQPQHF. CDR3 bases: TGCGCCAGCAGCCCCACCGACAGGGAACAGCCCCAGCATTTT.